These 26 T cell receptor beta chains came from one sample sequenced in a study of T cells after yellow fever vaccination. TCRdb re-called the 5' RACE reads through MiXCR, storing one row per CDR3 protein. The sample yields 200,000 to 300,000 distinct CDR3 sequences, approximately 6.7% seen once. The material was CD4+ T cells sorted from PBMCs, obtained on the day of the yellow fever booster vaccination. Receptor source: a man younger than 40 who received the YFV17D yellow fever vaccine.

A remark on this clonotype: A single base separates this from a much larger clone, so it may be a read error. The chain has TRBV4-3 and TRBJ2-1; TRBD2 agrees at 13 bases. This CDR3 is built from 15 residues. The germline V gene has CDR1 LGHNA and CDR2 YSLEER. The CDR3 here is CTSSRTSGSRNEQFF. The CDR3 DNA reads TGCACCAGCAGCCGGACTAGCGGGAGTCGAAATGAGCAGTTCTTC.

The chain has TRBV20-1 and TRBJ1-6; the match to TRBD1 covers 10 bases. Trimming removed 0 bases from V and 8 bases from J; junction bases left unmatched: 10. The CDR3 has 17 residues. Germline V gene sequence: CDR1 DFQATT, CDR2 SNEGSKA (reference sequence). CDR3 residues: CSARDDRGRISYSPLHF. The DNA for the CDR3 is TGCAGTGCTAGAGACGACAGGGGGCGGATTAGTTATTCACCCCTCCACTTT.

The CDR3 region has the DNA TGTGCCAGCAGCTTATCACCCACCACCTCCTACAATGAGCAGTTCTTC. As protein: CASSLSPTTSYNEQFF. V gene TRBV7-2 combines with J gene TRBJ2-1; D unclear. CDR3 length: 16 residues. V lost 2 bases and J 0 bases, leaving 11 bases between the germline ends. Germline CDR1 and CDR2: SGHTA and FQGNSA.

The chain has TRBV27 and TRBJ2-7, with D possibly TRBD1 on 6 matching bases. Germline lookup yields CDR1 MNHEY and CDR2 SMNVEV (reference sequence). V was clipped by 8 bases and J by 3 bases, with 14 bases between them. The CDR3 sequence is 13 residues long. The CDR3 protein is CASARQGRYEQYF. CDR3 DNA sequence: TGTGCCAGCGCGAGGCAGGGGCGCTACGAGCAGTACTTC.

This clonotype was counted many times. The chain links TRBV20-1 to TRBJ2-1, with D maybe TRBD1 (6 bases). The CDR3 is made up of 16 amino acids. The V gene's germline CDR1 is DFQATT and CDR2 SNEGSKA (reference sequence). Trimming left V 5 bases short and J 4 bases short, with 21 bases between. The CDR3: CSAAQAGQRRYNEQFF. The CDR3 coding sequence is TGCAGTGCTGCTCAGGCTGGACAGCGCCGATACAATGAGCAGTTCTTC.

This clonotype was seen more than once but under ten times. This rearrangement joins TRBV15 to TRBJ2-7; possibly TRBD2 for D (7 bases). V gave up 5 bases and J gave up 5 bases, with 16 bases separating them. The CDR3 is made up of 14 amino acids. Germline lookup yields CDR1 LNHNV and CDR2 YYDKDF (reference sequence). The chain's CDR3 is CATSPGAGADEQYF. CDR3 DNA: TGTGCCACCAGCCCGGGGGCGGGGGCGGACGAGCAGTACTTC.

There are a few counts of this clonotype. The chain employs TRBV7-2 and TRBJ2-7; the match to TRBD2 covers 7 bases. Germline CDR1 SGHTA, CDR2 FQGNSA. The trim removed 5 bases at V and 2 bases at J, leaving 9 bases unmatched. The CDR3 extends over 15 amino acids. The CDR3 region is CASSRTSETTYEQYF. The CDR3 bases are TGTGCCAGCAGCCGCACTAGCGAAACCACCTACGAGCAGTACTTC.

This clonotype was counted between two and nine times. The chain joins TRBV4-1 to TRBJ2-7; 8 bases agree with TRBD1. The CDR3 extends over 16 amino acids. V dropped 0 bases and J dropped 1; count of bases not matched to a gene: 5. Germline-derived CDR1 and CDR2 are MGHRA and YSYEKL. The DNA of the CDR3 is TGCGCCAGCAGCCAAGATCGGCAGGGGGCTTCCTACGAGCAGTACTTC. This encodes CASSQDRQGASYEQYF.

Concerning this clonotype: Given a much more abundant clone one base away, this may be a read error. J is TRBJ2-3 and V is TRBV7-2; D ambiguous. V was clipped by 4 bases and J by 4 bases, with 9 bases between them. CDR1 SGHTA and CDR2 FQGNSA come from the germline V gene. This CDR3 is 13 amino acids long. CDR3 bases: TGTGCCAGCAGCTCAGGTCGACCAGATACGCAGTATTTT. This codes for CASSSGRPDTQYF.

This clonotype was detected many times. This chain connects TRBV19 to TRBJ2-7; D tentatively fits TRBD1 or TRBD2 (6 bases each). Germline lookup yields CDR1 LNHDA and CDR2 SQIVND (reference sequence). CDR3 size: 14 residues. V lost 3 bases to trimming and J lost 7 bases, with 16 bases between them. The CDR3 coding sequence is TGTGCCAGTAGTATTTTCAGGGGAGGTGGTGAGCAGTACTTC. As protein: CASSIFRGGGEQYF.

This clonotype was seen at least ten times. V gene TRBV29-1 combines with J gene TRBJ1-2; possibly TRBD1 for D (6 bases). The CDR3 runs to 11 residues. The V gene's germline CDR1 is SQVTM and CDR2 ANQGSEA. V lost 4 bases, J lost 6 bases, and 9 bases lay in between. The CDR3 region has the DNA TGCAGCGTTGGAGACAGGAATGGCTACACCTTC. It encodes CSVGDRNGYTF. The full variable domain, with the rest looked up from reference TRBV29-1 and TRBJ1-2, is SAVISQKPSRDICQRGTSLTIQCQVDSQVTMMFWYRQQPGQSLTLIATANQGSEATYESGFVIDKFPISRPNLTFSTLTVSNMSPEDSSIYLCSVGDRNGYTFGSGTRLTVV.

Many counts were recorded for this clonotype. The chain links TRBV6-2 or TRBV6-3 to TRBJ2-1; TRBD1 agrees at 8 bases. Germline V lookup: CDR1 MNHEY, CDR2 SVGEGT. Losses at the gene ends were 6 bases for V and 5 bases for J; bases not matched to a gene: 6. This CDR3 is 14 amino acids long. CDR3 bases: TGTGCCAGCAGAGCCGGGACAGGAAACAATGAGCAGTTCTTC. Translation gives CASRAGTGNNEQFF.

This chain joins TRBV25-1 and TRBJ2-7; tentative D call: TRBD2 (5 bases). Trimming removed 5 bases at V and 11 bases at J, with 16 bases between. The CDR3 length is 12 residues. Germline values: CDR1 MGHDK, CDR2 SYGVNS. The CDR3 here is CASSNPPGTEYF. CDR3 sequence (DNA): TGTGCCAGCAGTAACCCGCCGGGAACCGAGTACTTC.

The genes are TRBV5-1 and TRBJ2-7, with D perhaps matching TRBD2 (6 bases). This CDR3 has 12 residues. CDR1 and CDR2 from the germline V gene are SGHRS and YFSETQ. Trimming took 5 bases from V and 1 from J, leaving 7 bases between them. For the CDR3, the DNA is TGCGCCAGCAGTGGAGGGTCCTACGAGCAGTACTTC. Translation gives CASSGGSYEQYF.

V and J are TRBV7-2 and TRBJ1-6; no definite D call. V was trimmed by 5 bases and J by 11 bases, leaving 16 bases between them. CDR1 is SGHTA and CDR2 is FQGNSA in the germline V gene. The CDR3 loop spans 14 amino acids. As DNA, the CDR3 is TGTGCCAGCAGCCCCAGCACAGTCGGTACACCCCTCCACTTT. Protein product: CASSPSTVGTPLHF.

The chain has TRBV14 and TRBJ2-1; 11 bases are shared with TRBD2. Trimming at V came to 0 bases and at J to 1 base, leaving 14 bases not matched to a gene. This CDR3 has 21 amino acids. Per germline, CDR1 SGHDN and CDR2 FVKESK. CDR3: CASSQERPTSGSIGSYNEQFF. The CDR3 region has the DNA TGTGCCAGCAGCCAAGAAAGGCCCACTAGCGGGAGTATCGGGTCCTACAATGAGCAGTTCTTC.

This clonotype showed up many times. J is TRBJ2-3 and V is TRBV3-1; no reliable D call. The CDR3 spans 15 residues. The germline V and J ends were trimmed by 0 bases and 6 bases, with 13 bases remaining between them. The germline V gene encodes CDR1 LGHDT and CDR2 YNNKEL (reference sequence). The CDR3 region has the DNA TGTGCCAGCAGCCAAGAAATGTCAGTAAGGGATACGCAGTATTTT. Its protein is CASSQEMSVRDTQYF.

There are many counts of this clonotype. The chain employs TRBV5-1 and TRBJ2-3; TRBD2 matches 12 bases. Trimming took 4 bases from V and 9 from J; bases not matched to a gene: 12. CDR1 and CDR2 (germline): SGHRS, YFSETQ. This CDR3 spans 16 amino acids. CDR3 in DNA: TGCGCCAGCAGCCCGTGGACTAGCGGGACCCTCTGGACGCAGTATTTT. Its translation is CASSPWTSGTLWTQYF.

This clonotype was seen ten or more times. The chain links TRBV20-1 to TRBJ2-7; D unresolved. This CDR3 region has 12 residues. V was cut by 3 bases and J by 2 bases, with 8 bases left in between. CDR1 is DFQATT and CDR2 is SNEGSKA in the germline V gene (reference sequence). CDR3 residues: CSARSGTYEQYF. The CDR3 nucleotides are TGCAGTGCTAGGTCAGGAACCTACGAGCAGTACTTC.

J is TRBJ2-2 and V is TRBV7-2; D remains unclear. Germline CDR1 reads SGHTA; CDR2 reads FQGNSA. The CDR3 totals 15 residues. Trimming stripped 4 bases from V and 0 bases from J, with 9 bases between. The CDR3 DNA follows: TGTGCCAGCAGCTCAGGACGGGCGAACACCGGGGAGCTGTTTTTT. Translated, it gives CASSSGRANTGELFF.

This clonotype occurred many times. This CDR3 is CASRGLSNEQFF. CDR3 coding DNA: TGTGCCAGCAGGGGACTCTCCAATGAGCAGTTCTTC. The rearrangement uses TRBV11-2 and TRBJ2-1; D may be TRBD2 (6 bases). In germline, CDR1 is SGHAT, CDR2 FQNNGV. The CDR3 length is 12 residues. Trimming removed 6 bases from V and 6 bases from J, with 9 bases in between.

This clonotype was picked up a small number of times. The rearrangement links TRBV7-2 to TRBJ2-7, with D uncertain. The CDR3 covers 13 residues. Looked up from germline, CDR1 is SGHTA and CDR2 is FQGNSA. V lost 4 bases to trimming and J lost 5 bases, with 12 bases between them. The CDR3 sequence is CASSSQYIHEQYF. In DNA form, the CDR3 reads TGTGCCAGCAGCTCCCAATACATCCACGAGCAGTACTTC.

V gene TRBV7-2 combines with J gene TRBJ1-2; D possibly corresponds to TRBD1 (6 bases). V was clipped by 5 bases and J by 2 bases, with 21 bases between them. Germline CDR1 and CDR2: SGHTA and FQGNSA. The CDR3 has 17 amino acids. The CDR3 sequence is CASSTSWGGGRNYGYTF. Here the CDR3 DNA reads TGTGCCAGCAGCACCAGCTGGGGGGGCGGCCGGAACTATGGCTACACCTTC.

This clonotype was counted ten times or more. The rearrangement links TRBV27 to TRBJ2-7; 11 positions agree with TRBD1. CDR1 is MNHEY, CDR2 SMNVEV, per germline (reference sequence). This CDR3 region has 15 residues. The trim removed 5 bases at V and 1 base at J, leaving 4 bases unmatched. The CDR3 nucleotides are TGTGCCAGCAGTATAGGGACAGGGGGTTCCTACGAGCAGTACTTC. Translating gives CASSIGTGGSYEQYF.

This clonotype was seen once. J is TRBJ2-1 and V is TRBV20-1; TRBD2 matches at 8 bases. Germline CDR1 DFQATT, CDR2 SNEGSKA (reference sequence). This CDR3 spans 13 amino acids. Trimming took 3 bases from V and 7 from J; bases not matched to a gene: 5. The CDR3 bases are TGCAGTGCTAGTAACGGGAGGGCAAATGAGCAGTTCTTC. Its protein is CSASNGRANEQFF.

The genes are TRBV4-3 and TRBJ2-6; tentatively, D is TRBD2 (7 bases). Germline V gives CDR1 LGHNA, CDR2 YSLEER. V was trimmed by 3 bases and J by 4 bases, leaving 13 bases between them. The CDR3 length is 16 residues. For the CDR3, the DNA is TGCGCCAGCAGCCATTCCGGGGGGCGCGGGGCCAACGTCCTGACTTTC. Translation: CASSHSGGRGANVLTF.